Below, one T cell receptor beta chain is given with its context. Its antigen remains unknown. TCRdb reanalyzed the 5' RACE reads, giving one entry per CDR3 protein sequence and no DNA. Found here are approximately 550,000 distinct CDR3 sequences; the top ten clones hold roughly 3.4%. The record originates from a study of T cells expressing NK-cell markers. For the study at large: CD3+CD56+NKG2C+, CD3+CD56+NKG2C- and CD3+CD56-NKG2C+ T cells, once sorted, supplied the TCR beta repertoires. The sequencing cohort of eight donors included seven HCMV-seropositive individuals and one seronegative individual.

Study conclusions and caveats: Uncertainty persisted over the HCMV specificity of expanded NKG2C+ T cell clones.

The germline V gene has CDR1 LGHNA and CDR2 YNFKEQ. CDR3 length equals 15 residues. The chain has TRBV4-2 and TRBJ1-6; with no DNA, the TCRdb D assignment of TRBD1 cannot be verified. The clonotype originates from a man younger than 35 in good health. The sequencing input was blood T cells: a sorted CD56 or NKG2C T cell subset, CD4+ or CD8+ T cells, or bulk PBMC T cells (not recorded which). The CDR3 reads CASSQVNRDGSPLHF.